The TCR beta chain under discussion was sequenced for a study of read filtering for tumor transcriptome and immune sequencing. This clonotype has ten or more counts. The antigen is unknown. The germline V and J ends were trimmed by 5 bases and 6 bases, with 19 bases remaining between them. From germline, CDR1 is SEHNR and CDR2 FQNEAQ (reference sequence). CDR3 length equals 16 residues. From about 0.4 ug of RNA, a library with molecular barcoded alpha/delta and beta/gamma adaptors was made. TCRdb reprocessed the reads via MiXCR and lists one record per CDR3 protein. The sample yields more than 45,000 distinct CDR3 sequences, about 12% seen once. Study-wide results and limits: Even smaller IR-seq throughput identified most shared clonotypes. About four fifths of IR-seq clonotypes had a single read, yet these held 3% to 4% of reads.

Material for sequencing was a population of CD138-negative cells sorted from bone marrow. The sequence was collected from a donor aged 40 or older with multiple myeloma. This chain joins TRBV7-9 and TRBJ2-2, with D uncertain. The CDR3 sequence is CASSVTGPRIAGELFF. In DNA form, the CDR3 reads TGTGCCAGCAGCGTGACCGGGCCCCGGATTGCCGGGGAGCTGTTTTTT.